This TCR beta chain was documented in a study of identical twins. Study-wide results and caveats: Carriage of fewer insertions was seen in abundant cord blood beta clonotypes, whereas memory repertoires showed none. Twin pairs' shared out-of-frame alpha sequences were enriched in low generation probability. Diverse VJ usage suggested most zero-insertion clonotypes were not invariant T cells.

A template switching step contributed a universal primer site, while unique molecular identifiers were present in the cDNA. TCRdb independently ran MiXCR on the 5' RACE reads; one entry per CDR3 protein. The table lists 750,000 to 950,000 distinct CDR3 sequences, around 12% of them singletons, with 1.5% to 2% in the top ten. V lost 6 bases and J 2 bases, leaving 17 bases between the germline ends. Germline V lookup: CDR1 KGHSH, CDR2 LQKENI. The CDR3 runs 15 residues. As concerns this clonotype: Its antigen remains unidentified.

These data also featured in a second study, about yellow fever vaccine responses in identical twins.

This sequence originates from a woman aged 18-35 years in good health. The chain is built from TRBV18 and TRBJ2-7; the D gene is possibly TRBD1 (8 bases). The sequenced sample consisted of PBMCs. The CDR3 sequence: CASSKQGGRAYEQYV. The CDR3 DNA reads TGTGCCAGCTCCAAACAGGGGGGGCGAGCCTACGAGCAGTACGTC.